This T cell receptor (beta chain) was recorded in a study of T-cell memory formation after mild COVID-19. Study-level points and caveats: Clones which contracted sat mainly in CM and EM if CD4+, and in EMRA if CD8+. Prior to infection, memory already included some responding clones, suggesting cross-reactive memory joined.

Using its own MiXCR run on the 5' RACE reads, TCRdb lists one record per CDR3 protein. The data hold tens of thousands of distinct CDR3 sequences, with roughly 13% observed a single time. Notes on this clonotype: Its antigen is currently unknown.

The TCR comes from an adult woman who had mild COVID-19 (a few samples of this study predate the infection). Cell type and time point are not known. The source material was PBMCs or a T cell subset sorted from them (not recorded which).

CDR3 in amino acids: CASSQQQVPEQYF. Written as DNA, the CDR3 is TGTGCCAGCAGCCAACAACAGGTCCCTGAGCAGTACTTC. The rearrangement links TRBV14 to TRBJ2-7; perhaps TRBD1 as D (5 bases). CDR1 SGHDN and CDR2 FVKESK come from the germline V gene. The V end lost 2 bases, the J end lost 7 bases, and 12 bases lay between the germline ends. The CDR3 contains 13 residues.